This section outlines one T cell receptor (beta chain) sequence together with its context. Its target is unknown. Terminally differentiated effector memory CD45RA+ cells were excluded from the naive CD8 cells, which were CD45RO-negative and positively selected for CCR7. The data derive from a study of shared clonotypes between healthy human individuals. Germline V gene sequence: CDR1 SGHNT, CDR2 YYREEE (reference sequence). J lost 5 bases, V lost 3 bases, and 6 bases had no gene match. CDR3 length: 16 residues. Generated by immunoSEQ multiplex PCR, the TCRdb table keeps only in-frame clones and is missing some. Seen here are about 580,000 clones, about 98% observed once, and the top ten hold less than 0.35%. Study results and limitations: Researchers found naive subsets generally carried larger estimated richness than memory subsets.

This TCR was sampled from a man under 40 in good health. Sequencing was performed on naive CD8+ T cells sorted from blood. The gene calls are TRBV5-4 and TRBJ2-1; TRBD2 aligns across 12 bases. This chain's CDR3 is CASSSKTSGRNNEQFF. The CDR3 region has the DNA TGTGCCAGCAGCTCCAAAACTAGCGGGAGGAACAATGAGCAGTTCTTC. The whole variable domain, remainder taken from reference TRBV5-4 and TRBJ2-1, is ETGVTQSPTHLIKTRGQQVTLRCSSQSGHNTVSWYQQALGQGPQFIFQYYREEENGRGNFPPRFSGLQFPNYSSELNVNALELDDSALYLCASSSKTSGRNNEQFFGPGTRLTVL.